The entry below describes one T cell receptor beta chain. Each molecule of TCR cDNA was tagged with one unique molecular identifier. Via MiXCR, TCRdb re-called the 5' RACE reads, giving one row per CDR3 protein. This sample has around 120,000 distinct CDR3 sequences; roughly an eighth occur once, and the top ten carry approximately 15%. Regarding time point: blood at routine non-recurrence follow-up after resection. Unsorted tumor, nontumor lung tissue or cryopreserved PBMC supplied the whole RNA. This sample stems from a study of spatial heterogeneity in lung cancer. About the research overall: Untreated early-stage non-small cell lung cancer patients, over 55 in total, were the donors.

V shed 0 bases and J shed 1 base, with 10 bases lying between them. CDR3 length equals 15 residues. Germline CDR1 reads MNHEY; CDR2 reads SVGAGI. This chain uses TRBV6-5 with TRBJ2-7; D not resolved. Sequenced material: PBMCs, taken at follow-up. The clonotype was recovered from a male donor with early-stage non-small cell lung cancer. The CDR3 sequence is CASSYSPHSSYEQYF. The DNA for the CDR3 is TGTGCCAGCAGTTACTCCCCGCACAGTTCCTACGAGCAGTACTTC.